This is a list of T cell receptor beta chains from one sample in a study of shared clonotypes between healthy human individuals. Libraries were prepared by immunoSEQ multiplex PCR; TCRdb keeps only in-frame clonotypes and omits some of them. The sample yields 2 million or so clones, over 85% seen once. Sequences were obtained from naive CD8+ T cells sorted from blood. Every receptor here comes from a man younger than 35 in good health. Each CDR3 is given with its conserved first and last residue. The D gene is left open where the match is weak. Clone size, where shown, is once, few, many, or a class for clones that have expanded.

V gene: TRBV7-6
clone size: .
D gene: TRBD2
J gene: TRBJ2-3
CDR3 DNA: TGTGCCAGCAGCTCCCTAGCGGGAGATACGCAGTATTTT
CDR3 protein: CASSSLAGDTQYF

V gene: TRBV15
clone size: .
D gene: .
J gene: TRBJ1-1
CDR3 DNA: TGTGCCACCGGAATCGGGGACCGCACATTTTCTAACACTGAAGCTTTCTTT
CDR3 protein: CATGIGDRTFSNTEAFF

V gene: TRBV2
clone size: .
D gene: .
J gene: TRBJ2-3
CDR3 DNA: TGTGCCAGCAGTGAAGACGATACGCAGTATTTT
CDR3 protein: CASSEDDTQYF

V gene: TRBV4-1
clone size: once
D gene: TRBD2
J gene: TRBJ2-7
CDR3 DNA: TGCGCCAGCAGCCAACTAGCGGGGGGTTACGAGCAGTACTTC
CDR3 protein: CASSQLAGGYEQYF

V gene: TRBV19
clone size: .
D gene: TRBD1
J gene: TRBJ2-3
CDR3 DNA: TGTGCCAGTAGTATAGACGGACAGGGGGCCCTGCTAGACACAGATACGCAGTATTTT
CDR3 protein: CASSIDGQGALLDTDTQYF

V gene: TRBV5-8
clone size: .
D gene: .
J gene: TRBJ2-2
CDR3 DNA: TGTGCCAGCAGCTTTGACAGGCCGAACACCGGGGAGCTGTTTTTT
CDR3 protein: CASSFDRPNTGELFF

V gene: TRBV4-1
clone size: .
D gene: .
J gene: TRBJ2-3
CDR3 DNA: TGCGCCAGCAGCCCCGGTGGGGCGCCGGGAGATACGCAGTATTTT
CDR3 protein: CASSPGGAPGDTQYF

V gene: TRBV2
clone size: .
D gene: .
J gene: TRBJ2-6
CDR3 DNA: TGTGCCAGCAGTGAAGTAACCTCTGGGGCCAACGTCCTGACTTTC
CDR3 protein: CASSEVTSGANVLTF

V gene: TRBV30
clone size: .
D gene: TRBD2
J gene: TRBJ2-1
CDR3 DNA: TGTGCCTGGAGTGTAGGTAGCGGGAGCAATGAGCAGTTCTTC
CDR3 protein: CAWSVGSGSNEQFF

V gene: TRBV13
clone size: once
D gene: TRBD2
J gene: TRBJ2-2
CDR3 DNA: TGTGCCAGCAGCTTTCGACGACTAGCGGCAGAAGTGAACACCGGGGAGCTGTTTTTT
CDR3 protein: CASSFRRLAAEVNTGELFF